The 10 T cell receptor beta chains reported below all come from one sample, sequenced in a study of T cell responses to AZD1222 COVID-19 vaccine (dated by TCRdb to about 2021). The time point label of this sample denotes: baseline before first vaccination. Receptor libraries were prepared by the immunoSEQ multiplex PCR assay. This immuneACCESS table, as held by TCRdb, lists in-frame sequences with V and J called but not all clones. Of the missing ones, under half trace to an unresolved V gene in checked studies; the others have no known cause. This sample holds roughly 120,000 clones; around nine tenths were observed only once. The ten largest clones take up about 10% of the sample. The source was peripheral blood, collected on day 0 of AZD1222 vaccination. Every receptor here comes from an adult in good health.

This sequence joins TRBV29-1 and TRBJ2-5, with D tentatively TRBD2 (6 bases). The germline V and J ends were trimmed by 1 base and 4 bases, with 10 bases remaining between them. The CDR3 length is 13 residues. The germline V gene has CDR1 SQVTM and CDR2 ANQGSEA. The DNA for the CDR3 is TGCAGCGTTGAAGCGCACGGGGGAGAGACCCAGTACTTC. Translated: CSVEAHGGETQYF. Variable domain in full (rest from reference TRBV29-1 and TRBJ2-5): SAVISQKPSRDICQRGTSLTIQCQVDSQVTMMFWYRQQPGQSLTLIATANQGSEATYESGFVIDKFPISRPNLTFSTLTVSNMSPEDSSIYLCSVEAHGGETQYFGPGTRLLVL.

This sequence joins TRBV7-8 and TRBJ2-3; D uncertain. CDR1 and CDR2 (germline): SGHVS, FQNEAQ. The CDR3 sequence is 13 residues long. Trimming took off 6 bases at V and 2 bases at J, with 9 bases between the two ends. CDR3 amino acids: CASSSTSTDTQYF. DNA for the CDR3: TGTGCCAGCAGTTCGACTTCCACAGATACGCAGTATTTT.

The chain employs TRBV11-3 and TRBJ1-3; D gene uncertain. V was pared by 5 bases and J by 3 bases, with 11 bases between. Per germline, CDR1 SGHNT and CDR2 YENEEA. This CDR3 is built from 14 residues. This chain's CDR3 is CASSPGGSGNTIYF. CDR3 bases: TGTGCCAGCAGCCCTGGAGGCAGTGGAAACACCATATATTTT. The entire variable domain, with the rest obtained from reference TRBV11-3 and TRBJ1-3, is as follows: EAGVVQSPRYKIIEKKQPVAFWCNPISGHNTLYWYLQNLGQGPELLIRYENEEAVDDSQLPKDRFSAERLKGVDSTLKIQPAELGDSAVYLCASSPGGSGNTIYFGEGSWLTVV.

V is TRBV7-2 and J is TRBJ2-1, with 8 nucleotides matching TRBD2. The V and J ends lost 6 bases and 9 bases, in that order; junction bases with no gene match: 13. Germline-derived CDR1 and CDR2 are SGHTA and FQGNSA. This CDR3 has 15 residues. Here the CDR3 DNA reads TGTGCCAGCAGTTCGTTAGCGGGATCTAGGGGTGAGCAGTTCTTC. Amino acid sequence: CASSSLAGSRGEQFF.

The chain carries TRBV2 and TRBJ1-1; D gene unclear. This CDR3 has 14 amino acids. Germline CDR1 and CDR2: SNHLY and FYNNEI. The V end was cut by 2 bases, the J end by 5 bases, with 12 bases between. This CDR3 is CASSERALGTEAFF. As DNA, the CDR3 is TGTGCCAGCAGTGAAAGAGCCTTAGGGACTGAAGCTTTCTTT.

V is TRBV7-2 and J is TRBJ1-6, with D maybe TRBD1 (5 bases). Germline loops: CDR1 SGHTA, CDR2 FQGNSA. Trimming removed 1 base at V and 8 bases at J, with 9 bases between. The CDR3 is 14 amino acids. The CDR3 DNA reads TGTGCCAGCAGCTTAGTGACAGTTGATTCACCCCTCCACTTT. As protein: CASSLVTVDSPLHF.

This rearrangement joins TRBV4-3 to TRBJ2-1; D tentatively fits TRBD1 or TRBD2 (6 bases each). The germline CDR1 and CDR2 sequences are LGHNA and YSLEER. The V and J ends lost 1 base and 9 bases respectively, with 16 bases between them. The length of the CDR3 is 15 residues. This CDR3 reads CASSQAGAPSTEQFF. The CDR3 coding sequence is TGCGCCAGCAGCCAAGCGGGGGCCCCTTCAACTGAGCAGTTCTTC.

This chain joins TRBV12-3 or TRBV12-4 and TRBJ1-2; D gene unclear. With 8 bases removed from V and 8 bases from J, the gap between germline ends came to 9 bases. The CDR3 is 10 residues long. This CDR3 is CASRDEGYTF. The CDR3 DNA is TGTGCCAGCCGTGATGAAGGCTACACCTTC.

The rearrangement links TRBV24-1 to TRBJ2-1, with D uncertain. V was clipped by 2 bases and J by 6 bases, with 4 bases between them. Germline V gene data show CDR1 as KGHDR and CDR2 as SFDVKD. The length of the CDR3 is 12 residues. The CDR3 region has the DNA TGTGCCACCAGTGATTCGGTCAATGAGCAGTTCTTC. It codes for CATSDSVNEQFF.

V gene TRBV5-1 combines with J gene TRBJ2-7, with TRBD1 matching 8 bases. The CDR3 contains 16 residues. V was clipped by 1 base and J by 2 bases; unmatched bases: 8. Germline CDR1 SGHRS, CDR2 YFSETQ. CDR3 sequence (DNA): TGCGCCAGCAGCTTGTACTGGACAGGGCGAACCTACGAGCAGTACTTC. Amino acids: CASSLYWTGRTYEQYF.